A single sample is the source of the 8 T cell receptor beta chains below, sequenced in a study of cytomegalovirus exposure and HLA in healthy donors. With 60 Vbeta and 13 Jbeta primers, the PCR was carried out. Measured with immunoSEQ multiplex PCR; TCRdb has only the in-frame clones, and not every one. The repertoire holds under 200,000 clones, with roughly 85% as singletons. The sequenced material came from PBMCs. These receptors originate from a woman aged 18-35 years in good health and CMV-seronegative.

The rearrangement joins TRBV25-1 to TRBJ2-7; 9 bases fit TRBD1. The CDR3 is 13 amino acids. Germline values: CDR1 MGHDK, CDR2 SYGVNS. The DNA for the CDR3 is TGTGCGAGGAGCCGGACAGGGGACTGCGAGCAGTACTTC. Its translation: CARSRTGDCEQYF.

V and J are TRBV28 and TRBJ2-7; possible D gene TRBD1, 5 bases. Germline V gene sequence: CDR1 MDHEN, CDR2 SYDVKM. Trimming took 4 bases from V and 4 from J, leaving 14 bases between them. This CDR3 comprises 14 residues. The chain's CDR3 is CASSSPSRVYEQYF. The CDR3 DNA reads TGTGCCAGCAGTTCTCCCTCCAGGGTTTACGAGCAGTACTTC.

The genes are TRBV9 and TRBJ1-2, with 7 bases matching TRBD1. Germline CDR1 and CDR2: SGDLS and YYNGEE. The CDR3 has 16 residues. V lost 0 bases and J lost 0; bases outside the gene matches: 5. The CDR3 loop is CASSVAGGGTNYGYTF. The CDR3 DNA reads TGTGCCAGCAGCGTAGCAGGGGGAGGTACTAACTATGGCTACACCTTC.

This rearrangement joins TRBV18 to TRBJ2-5, with a tentative D call TRBD2 (6 bases). Trimming cost V 3 bases and J 7 bases, with 15 bases left between them. The germline V gene encodes CDR1 KGHSH and CDR2 LQKENI. This CDR3 comprises 14 residues. CDR3 sequence reads: CASSPQATGGTQYF. The CDR3 DNA reads as TGTGCCAGCTCACCCCAGGCAACCGGGGGGACCCAGTACTTC.

The chain has TRBV9 and TRBJ1-6; D remains ambiguous. The CDR3 loop spans 17 amino acids. Germline V gives CDR1 SGDLS, CDR2 YYNGEE. Between the trimmed V and J ends, which lost 0 bases and 8 bases, there was a span of 18 bases. CDR3 nucleotides: TGTGCCAGCAGCGTAGGCCCATTCCCATTTCGGGATTCACCCCTCCACTTT. This codes for CASSVGPFPFRDSPLHF.

The chain joins TRBV4-3 to TRBJ2-1; 10 positions agree with TRBD2. Per germline, CDR1 LGHNA and CDR2 YSLEER. The junction had 3 bases not matched to a gene; V was cut back by 0 bases and J by 4 bases. This CDR3 is built from 16 residues. CDR3 in amino acids: CASSQEGAGGYNEQFF. CDR3 coding DNA: TGCGCCAGCAGCCAAGAGGGAGCGGGAGGGTACAATGAGCAGTTCTTC.

The chain combines TRBV7-9 with TRBJ2-7; D is perhaps TRBD1 (6 bases). Trimming left V 0 bases short and J 7 bases short, with 16 bases between. Per the germline V gene, CDR1 is SEHNR and CDR2 is FQNEAQ (reference sequence). The length of the CDR3 is 15 residues. The CDR3 region has the DNA TGTGCCAGCAGCTTAGCAACAGGGTTACGGCGAGAGCAGTACTTC. Residues: CASSLATGLRREQYF.

CDR3 region: CATGRASYEQYV. CDR3 DNA sequence: TGTGCTACTGGGAGGGCCTCCTACGAGCAGTACGTC. V usage is TRBV6-1 and J usage is TRBJ2-7, with 7 bases lining up with TRBD2. Germline assignment: CDR1 MNHNS and CDR2 SASEGT. The CDR3 totals 12 residues.